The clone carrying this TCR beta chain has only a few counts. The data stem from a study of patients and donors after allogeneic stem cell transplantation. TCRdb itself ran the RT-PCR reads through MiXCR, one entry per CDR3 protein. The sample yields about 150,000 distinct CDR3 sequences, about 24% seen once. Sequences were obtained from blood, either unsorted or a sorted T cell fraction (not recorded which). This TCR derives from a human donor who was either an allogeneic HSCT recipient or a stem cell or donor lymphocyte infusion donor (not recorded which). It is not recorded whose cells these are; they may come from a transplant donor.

As DNA, the CDR3 is TGCGCCAGCAGCTTGGCCACGGGATCCACAGATACGCAGTATTTT. Translating gives CASSLATGSTDTQYF. V is TRBV5-1 and J is TRBJ2-3; TRBD2 is a possible D gene (5 bases). This CDR3 has 15 residues. The germline V gene has CDR1 SGHRS and CDR2 YFSETQ. The V end lost 0 bases, the J end lost 2 bases, and 10 bases lay between the germline ends.